This TCR beta chain was obtained from a study of shared clonotypes between healthy human individuals. Method: immunoSEQ multiplex PCR; TCRdb's copy keeps in-frame clones and lacks some. The sample includes some 2,100,000 clones, 85% to 95% of them seen just once. Notes on the study in general: Naive CD4 clonotype sharing across several donors was around 5%.

This clone was seen a handful of times. Its antigen is not identified. The CDR3 has 11 amino acids. J gave up 5 bases and V 10 bases, and 5 bases lay outside the gene matches. CDR1 and CDR2 from the germline V gene are LNHDA and SQIVND (reference sequence). The naive CD8 subset, CD45RO-negative cells positively selected for CCR7, excluded terminally differentiated effector memory CD45RA+ cells. All of the donors resided in Nashville, Tennessee, and each was a Caucasian adult. Sequencing was performed on naive CD8+ T cells from PBMCs. The chain combines TRBV19 with TRBJ2-7; 7 positions match TRBD1. The TCR comes from a man in his late teens or twenties in good health. Some clones in this sample may be carry-over from other donors' samples. This chain's CDR3 is CATWTGHEQYF. As DNA, the CDR3 is TGTGCCACCTGGACAGGACACGAGCAGTACTTC.